These T cell receptor beta chains were read from a single sample in a study of siplizumab effects on memory and regulatory T cells. Only in-frame clones appear in the TCRdb table, and some are missing; sequencing was by immunoSEQ multiplex PCR. The table has tens of thousands of clones, roughly 93% seen once. What was sequenced was CD8+ T cells sorted from blood. These receptors were taken from a human donor in good health. Both conserved end residues are part of each CDR3.

j_gene: TRBJ2-1; v_gene: TRBV9; CDR3aa: CASSVDYNEQFF
j_gene: TRBJ1-1; v_gene: TRBV5-3; CDR3aa: CASSPGTGGEAFF
j_gene: TRBJ2-3; v_gene: TRBV11-1; CDR3aa: CASSLFRTDTQYF
j_gene: TRBJ1-1; v_gene: TRBV27; CDR3aa: CASSLSPPGLWGEAFF
j_gene: TRBJ2-1; v_gene: TRBV21-1; CDR3aa: CASSTSGEAGNEQFF
j_gene: TRBJ1-3; v_gene: TRBV6-1; CDR3aa: CASSPTGFGNTIYF
j_gene: TRBJ2-6; v_gene: TRBV10-3; CDR3aa: CAISASACIQSRANVLTF
j_gene: TRBJ2-7; v_gene: TRBV13; CDR3aa: CASSPRLAAYEQYF
j_gene: TRBJ1-2; v_gene: TRBV5-5; CDR3aa: CASSLDAAQSFGYTF
j_gene: TRBJ2-5; v_gene: TRBV20-1; CDR3aa: CSARKTTEQYF
j_gene: TRBJ1-5; v_gene: TRBV20-1; CDR3aa: CSAPPAQHF
j_gene: TRBJ2-1; v_gene: TRBV2; CDR3aa: CASTGALGNEQFF
j_gene: TRBJ2-7; v_gene: TRBV4-1; CDR3aa: CASSQEGSAGEQYF
j_gene: TRBJ2-3; v_gene: TRBV5-4; CDR3aa: CASSFSPDTQYF
j_gene: TRBJ2-1; v_gene: TRBV27; CDR3aa: CANAAGGSSYNEQFF
j_gene: TRBJ2-3; v_gene: TRBV9; CDR3aa: CASSGSGGLDTQYF
j_gene: TRBJ1-2; v_gene: TRBV9; CDR3aa: CASSSENFNYGYTF
j_gene: TRBJ2-7; v_gene: TRBV6-1; CDR3aa: CASSEPGTGYEQYF
j_gene: TRBJ2-2; v_gene: TRBV19; CDR3aa: CASSLTGLNTGELFF
j_gene: TRBJ2-3; v_gene: TRBV25-1; CDR3aa: CASSDGDTQYF
j_gene: TRBJ2-2; v_gene: TRBV12-5; CDR3aa: CASGPWSGELFF
j_gene: TRBJ1-4; v_gene: TRBV10-3; CDR3aa: CAIRGGNEEKLFF
j_gene: TRBJ1-6; v_gene: TRBV5-4; CDR3aa: CASSPDRGRSPLHF
j_gene: TRBJ1-6; v_gene: TRBV6-5; CDR3aa: CASSPGQGSYSPLHF
j_gene: TRBJ2-7; v_gene: TRBV5-4; CDR3aa: CASTPDGFDEQYF
j_gene: TRBJ2-1; v_gene: TRBV6-5; CDR3aa: CASSYGRNEQFF
j_gene: TRBJ2-2; v_gene: TRBV12-5; CDR3aa: CASGLDKELNTGELFF
j_gene: TRBJ2-3; v_gene: TRBV27; CDR3aa: CASRGGFSTDTQYF
j_gene: TRBJ1-6; v_gene: TRBV6-1; CDR3aa: CASSELGRNSPLHF
j_gene: TRBJ1-6; v_gene: TRBV19; CDR3aa: CASSIGDRGNSPLHF
j_gene: TRBJ2-3; v_gene: TRBV4-3; CDR3aa: CASSQERGGRPPSTDTQYF
j_gene: TRBJ2-1; v_gene: TRBV12-5; CDR3aa: CASGLGHHDIDEQFF
j_gene: TRBJ1-5; v_gene: TRBV7-9; CDR3aa: CASSFVAWLDHQPQHF
j_gene: TRBJ1-2; v_gene: TRBV4-1; CDR3aa: CASSQDKTVNYGYTF
j_gene: TRBJ1-1; v_gene: TRBV15; CDR3aa: CATSIPNRGGGEAFF
j_gene: TRBJ2-1; v_gene: TRBV11-2; CDR3aa: CASSLGGQWNEQFF